Each of the 11 T cell receptor beta chains below was sequenced from the same sample in a study of shared clonotypes between healthy human individuals. Method: immunoSEQ multiplex PCR; TCRdb's copy keeps in-frame clones and lacks some. The table lists some 2.3 million clones, approximately 93% of them singletons, with 0.35% to 0.45% in the top ten. Sequences were obtained from naive CD4+ T cells from PBMCs. Subset defined: CD45RA+ positively selected. The receptors originated from a man between 18 and 29 years old in good health. Some clones in this sample may be carry-over from other donors' samples.

The rearrangement links TRBV19 to TRBJ1-4, with D possibly matching TRBD1 (6 bases). CDR3 size: 15 residues. The V gene's germline CDR1 is LNHDA and CDR2 SQIVND (reference sequence). V was shortened by 10 bases and J by 1 base, with 16 bases between the two germline ends. Written as DNA, the CDR3 is TGTGCCACCCGGACCAGGGGACTAACTAATGAAAAACTGTTTTTT. Amino acids: CATRTRGLTNEKLFF.

This chain connects TRBV7-9 to TRBJ2-1; D may be TRBD2 (5 bases). This CDR3 has 14 residues. Deletions cut 5 bases from V and 6 bases from J, with 14 bases between. CDR1 and CDR2 (germline): SEHNR, FQNEAQ (reference sequence). The CDR3 DNA is TGTGCCAGCAGCCCCGTCGCTAGCAGCAATGAGCAGTTCTTC. Translation: CASSPVASSNEQFF.

The chain is built from TRBV19 and TRBJ2-7; D is perhaps TRBD1 or TRBD2 (6 bases each). The CDR3 consists of 12 residues. Per the germline V gene, CDR1 is LNHDA and CDR2 is SQIVND (reference sequence). V gave up 6 bases and J gave up 6 bases, with 12 bases separating them. Here the CDR3 DNA reads TGTGCCAGTAGAACGGGGGCCGGCGAGCAGTACTTC. Protein: CASRTGAGEQYF.

On this clone itself: The sample holds other DNA sequences that translate to the same CDR3. J is TRBJ1-4 and V is TRBV5-1, with a possible D match to TRBD1 (5 bases). The V gene lost 0 bases and the J gene lost 8 bases, with 11 bases spanning the gap. The CDR3 covers 14 residues. Germline lookup yields CDR1 SGHRS and CDR2 YFSETQ. CDR3 in amino acids: CASSLGQGNEKLFF. In nucleotides, the CDR3 is TGCGCCAGCAGCTTGGGTCAGGGAAACGAAAAACTGTTTTTT.

This rearrangement joins TRBV11-2 to TRBJ2-2; D gene unclear. The CDR3 has 15 residues. Germline V gene lookup returns CDR1 SGHAT and CDR2 FQNNGV. V lost 5 bases and J lost 2, with 12 bases in between. As DNA, the CDR3 is TGTGCCAGCAGCCTCACAGCGACCAACACCGGGGAGCTGTTTTTT. Encoded protein: CASSLTATNTGELFF.

The chain uses TRBV4-3 and TRBJ2-1, with 7 bases that match TRBD1. The trim removed 0 bases at V and 3 bases at J, leaving 8 bases unmatched. Germline CDR1 LGHNA, CDR2 YSLEER. This CDR3 spans 17 amino acids. The CDR3 sequence: CASSQDLTGAIYNEQFF. The CDR3, as DNA: TGCGCCAGCAGCCAAGACTTAACAGGGGCGATCTACAATGAGCAGTTCTTC.

The chain couples TRBV11-1 to TRBJ1-4, with D hard to call. The ends were cut back, 5 bases at V and 8 bases at J, with 15 bases in the middle. Germline loops: CDR1 SGHAT, CDR2 FQDESV (reference sequence). There are 14 residues in the CDR3. CDR3 nucleotide sequence: TGTGCCAGCAGCCCCGAGCCCATGGAGGAAAAACTGTTTTTT. Amino acids: CASSPEPMEEKLFF.

This clone was counted once. The chain combines TRBV19 with TRBJ2-7, with D uncertain. The V gene's germline CDR1 is LNHDA and CDR2 SQIVND (reference sequence). CDR3 length equals 12 residues. V dropped 5 bases and J dropped 7 bases, with 12 bases sitting between them. CDR3 in DNA: TGTGCCAGTAGTCGTCTGGGCTTGGAGCAGTACTTC. Its protein product is CASSRLGLEQYF.

The table lists this clone with a count of one. This rearrangement joins TRBV10-3 to TRBJ2-3; TRBD1 matches 8 bases. Germline CDR1 reads ENHRY; CDR2 reads SYGVKD. V dropped 10 bases and J dropped 4; count of bases not matched to a gene: 7. This CDR3 comprises 13 residues. The CDR3 here is CATGDRGADTQYF. In nucleotides, the CDR3 is TGTGCCACCGGCGACAGGGGCGCAGATACGCAGTATTTT.

The V and J genes are TRBV4-3 and TRBJ1-2, with 8 bases aligning to TRBD1. Germline V gives CDR1 LGHNA, CDR2 YSLEER. Losses at the gene ends were 7 bases for V and 11 bases for J; bases not matched to a gene: 15. This CDR3 region has 14 residues. The CDR3 spells CASNIHLAGGGYTF. The DNA for the CDR3 is TGCGCCAGCAATATCCATTTAGCAGGGGGCGGGTACACCTTC.

The chain recombines TRBV7-9 with TRBJ1-2, with D possibly matching TRBD1 (5 bases). Trimming cost V 1 base and J 5 bases, with 17 bases left between them. Germline assignment: CDR1 SEHNR and CDR2 FQNEAQ (reference sequence). The CDR3 covers 16 residues. For the CDR3, the DNA is TGTGCCAGCAGCTTAGTTTTGTCAGGGATTATGTATGGCTACACCTTC. Its protein product is CASSLVLSGIMYGYTF.